This T cell receptor beta chain is from a study of T-cell reconstitution after alpha-beta-depleted transplantation in children. General study points: About two months after transplant, alpha-beta T cells reportedly came from several hundred expanded graft clones.

Notes on this clonotype: Its antigen is still unknown.

During its preparation, the TCRbeta library received unique molecular identifiers. TCRdb re-called the PCR reads through MiXCR, storing one row per CDR3 protein. The sample carries approximately 85,000 distinct CDR3 sequences, roughly 13% recorded once. The CDR3 runs 16 residues. This sequence joins TRBV21-1 and TRBJ1-6. TRBV21-1 is a pseudogene segment. The starting material was PBMCs, mostly from graft donor cells, obtained 180 days after TCRalphabeta/CD19-depleted stem cell transplant. The TCR originated in a male patient under 10 years old who had a stem cell transplant for acute lymphoblastic leukemia, so the T cells may come from the graft donor. CDR3 coding DNA: TGTGCCAGCAGCAAGTCGGGTAGGGGCTATAATTCACCCCTCCACTTT. Its protein product is CASSKSGRGYNSPLHF.